A single sample gave rise to the 2 T cell receptor beta chains below, sequenced in a study of T cells in Graves' hyperthyroidism and ophthalmopathy. The CDR3 regions of TCR beta were amplified from RNA transcripts. First-round RT-PCR targeting the TCR CDR3 was performed with the HTBI primer set. MiXCR was run by TCRdb on the multiplex PCR reads, yielding one entry per CDR3 protein. The repertoire has around 400,000 distinct CDR3 sequences, about 13% of them found once; the top ten carry 9% to 9.5%. The sequenced sample consisted of blood. The origin of the receptors is a woman in her late teens or twenties with Graves' hyperthyroidism.

This clonotype was observed at least ten times. The chain couples TRBV7-2 to TRBJ1-5; tentative D call: TRBD1 (6 bases). Germline CDR1 is SGHTA and CDR2 is FQGNSA. The CDR3 is made up of 17 amino acids. The V end lost 5 bases, the J end lost 1 base, and 18 bases lay between the germline ends. The CDR3 is CASSPPQTGTSNQPQHF. CDR3 nucleotides: TGTGCCAGCAGCCCCCCTCAGACAGGCACGAGCAATCAGCCCCAGCATTTT.

This clonotype was picked up many times. This sequence joins TRBV7-2 and TRBJ1-5; D remains unclear. This CDR3 spans 13 amino acids. The germline V gene has CDR1 SGHTA and CDR2 FQGNSA. The V end lost 2 bases, the J end lost 5 bases, and 7 bases lay between the germline ends. The CDR3 is CASSLRMDQPQHF. The CDR3 nucleotides read TGTGCCAGCAGCTTAAGAATGGATCAGCCCCAGCATTTT.